This T cell receptor (beta chain) is from a study of blood T cells in healthy people across ages. The study's findings and limits: Estimated diversity across one million T cells was deemed an underestimate. When set beside aged donors, long-lived donors presented more naive CD4+ cells and higher diversity.

CDR1 and CDR2 (germline): MNHEY, SVGAGI. V was clipped by 4 bases and J by 1 base, with 16 bases between them. The CDR3 consists of 16 residues. A remark on this clonotype: The antigen is undetermined.

Then a second PCR, running about 7 to 11 cycles, was carried out with a sample-barcoded 5' primer and a J-beta primer mix. Through a template-switch adaptor with 12 random nucleotides, each cDNA molecule received a tag. TCRdb passed the 5' RACE reads through MiXCR, listing each CDR3 protein once. The sample has hundreds of thousands of distinct CDR3 sequences, around 62% seen once; the top ten hold approximately 30%. Sequences were obtained from blood. V gene TRBV6-5 combines with J gene TRBJ2-5, with a weak D call TRBD2 (7 bases). This receptor was taken from a man aged 25-45 years in good health. The CDR3: CASSSNGGPIQETQYF. Written as DNA, the CDR3 is TGTGCCAGCAGTTCAAACGGGGGGCCAATCCAAGAGACCCAGTACTTC.